This section outlines one TCR beta chain sequence together with its context. These data are taken from a study of blood T cell repertoires in COVID-19. Study summary: Samples of COVID-19 (acute and convalescent) were obtained from the United States, Italy and Spain. Sources were T cells, B-cell-depleted T cells, or PBMCs; the material itself was cDNA or gDNA.

There are 14 residues in the CDR3. The germline CDR1 and CDR2 sequences are LNHDA and SQIVND (reference sequence). Trimming pared 4 bases from V and 4 bases from J, leaving 10 bases between. In the original processing: Estimation of nucleated cell counts relied on the amplification of reference gene primers. Profiled with immunoSEQ multiplex PCR; TCRdb holds only in-frame clones, not every one. V and J calls and clone size are given by that table; D and trimming were obtained from the DNA. The table has 250,000 to 350,000 clones, more than 70% seen once. This receptor was taken from a woman between 45 and 60 years old with acute or convalescent COVID-19. The sequenced sample consisted of peripheral blood. V is TRBV19 and J is TRBJ1-4, with D maybe TRBD1 (6 bases). CDR3 DNA: TGTGCCAGTAGTAACAGGGAGAGTAATGAAAAACTGTTTTTT. Translation: CASSNRESNEKLFF.